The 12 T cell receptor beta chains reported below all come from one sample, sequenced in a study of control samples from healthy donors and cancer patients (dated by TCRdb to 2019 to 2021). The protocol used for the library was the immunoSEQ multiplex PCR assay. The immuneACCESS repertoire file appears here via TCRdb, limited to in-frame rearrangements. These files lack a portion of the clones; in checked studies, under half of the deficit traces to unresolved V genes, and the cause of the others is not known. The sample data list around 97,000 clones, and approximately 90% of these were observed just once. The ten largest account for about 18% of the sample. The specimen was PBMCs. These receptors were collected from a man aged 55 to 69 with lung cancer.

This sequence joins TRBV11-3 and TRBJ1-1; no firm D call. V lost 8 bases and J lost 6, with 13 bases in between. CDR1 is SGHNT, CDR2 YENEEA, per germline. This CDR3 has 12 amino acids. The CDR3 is CASQRSSAEAFF. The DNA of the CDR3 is TGTGCCAGCCAGCGAAGTAGCGCTGAAGCTTTCTTT. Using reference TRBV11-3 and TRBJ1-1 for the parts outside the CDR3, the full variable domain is EAGVVQSPRYKIIEKKQPVAFWCNPISGHNTLYWYLQNLGQGPELLIRYENEEAVDDSQLPKDRFSAERLKGVDSTLKIQPAELGDSAVYLCASQRSSAEAFFGQGTRLTVV.

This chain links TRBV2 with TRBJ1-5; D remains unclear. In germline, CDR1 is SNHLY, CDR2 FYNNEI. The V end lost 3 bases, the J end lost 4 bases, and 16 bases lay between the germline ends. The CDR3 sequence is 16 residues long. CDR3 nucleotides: TGTGCCAGCAGTGAGGAGAGACAAGCTGTGAATCAGCCCCAGCATTTT. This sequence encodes CASSEERQAVNQPQHF.

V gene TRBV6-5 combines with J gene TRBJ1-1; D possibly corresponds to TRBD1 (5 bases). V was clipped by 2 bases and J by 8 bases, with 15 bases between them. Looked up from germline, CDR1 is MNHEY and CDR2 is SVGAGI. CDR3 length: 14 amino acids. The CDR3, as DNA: TGTGCCAGCAGTTACATCGGGGCGGAATCAGAAGCTTTCTTT. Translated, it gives CASSYIGAESEAFF.

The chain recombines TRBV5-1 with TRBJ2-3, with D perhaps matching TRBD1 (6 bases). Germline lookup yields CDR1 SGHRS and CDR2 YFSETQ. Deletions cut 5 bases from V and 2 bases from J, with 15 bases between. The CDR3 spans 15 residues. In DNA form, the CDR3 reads TGCGCCAGCAGTTACCGACAGGCCACCACAGATACGCAGTATTTT. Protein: CASSYRQATTDTQYF.

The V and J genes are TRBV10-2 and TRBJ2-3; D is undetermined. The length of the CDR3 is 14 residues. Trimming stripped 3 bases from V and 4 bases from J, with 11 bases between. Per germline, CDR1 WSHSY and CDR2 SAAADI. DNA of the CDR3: TGCGCCAGCAGTGACAGATGGACGGCAGATACGCAGTATTTT. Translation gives CASSDRWTADTQYF.

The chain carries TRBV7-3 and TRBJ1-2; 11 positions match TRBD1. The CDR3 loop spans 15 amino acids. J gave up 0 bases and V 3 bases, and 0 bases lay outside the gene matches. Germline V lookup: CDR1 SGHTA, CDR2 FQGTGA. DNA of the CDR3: TGTGCCAGCAGCTTGGACAGGGGGCCTAACTATGGCTACACCTTC. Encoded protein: CASSLDRGPNYGYTF.

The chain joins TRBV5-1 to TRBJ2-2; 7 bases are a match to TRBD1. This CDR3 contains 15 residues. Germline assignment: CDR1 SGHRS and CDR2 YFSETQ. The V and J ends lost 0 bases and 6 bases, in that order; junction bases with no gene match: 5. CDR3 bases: TGCGCCAGCAGCTTGGGTATTCAGGGGGCCGGGGAGCTGTTTTTT. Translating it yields CASSLGIQGAGELFF.

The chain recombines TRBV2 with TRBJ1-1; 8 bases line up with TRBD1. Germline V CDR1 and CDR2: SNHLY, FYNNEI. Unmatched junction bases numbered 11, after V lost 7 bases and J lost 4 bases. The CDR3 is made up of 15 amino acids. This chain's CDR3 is CASTVDRALGTEAFF. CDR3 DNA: TGTGCCAGCACTGTGGACAGGGCCTTGGGCACTGAAGCTTTCTTT.

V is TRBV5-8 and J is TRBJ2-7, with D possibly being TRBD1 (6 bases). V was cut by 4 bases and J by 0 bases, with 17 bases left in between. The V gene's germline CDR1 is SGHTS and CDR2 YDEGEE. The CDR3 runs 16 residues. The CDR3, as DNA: TGTGCCAGCAGCACACGGACAGTAATGACCTCCTACGAGCAGTACGTC. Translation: CASSTRTVMTSYEQYV.

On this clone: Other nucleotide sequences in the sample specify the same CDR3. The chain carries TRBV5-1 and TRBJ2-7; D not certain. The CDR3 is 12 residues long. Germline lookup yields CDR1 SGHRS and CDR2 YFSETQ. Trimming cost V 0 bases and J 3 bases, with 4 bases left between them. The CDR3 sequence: CASSLVSYEQYF. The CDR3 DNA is TGCGCCAGCAGCTTGGTCAGCTACGAGCAGTACTTC.

The CDR3 DNA sequence: TGCGCCAGCAGCCCCGTCGGGGGGGCGAACACTGAAGCTTTCTTT. Translation: CASSPVGGANTEAFF. The rearrangement links TRBV5-1 to TRBJ1-1; TRBD1 might be the D (6 bases). Germline V gives CDR1 SGHRS, CDR2 YFSETQ. The V end lost 4 bases, the J end lost 1 base, and 14 bases lay between the germline ends. The CDR3 has 15 residues.

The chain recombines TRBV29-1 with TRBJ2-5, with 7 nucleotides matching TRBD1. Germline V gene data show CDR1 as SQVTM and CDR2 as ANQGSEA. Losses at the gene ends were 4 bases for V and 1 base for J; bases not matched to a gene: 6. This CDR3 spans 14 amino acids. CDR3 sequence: CSVVTGTLQETQYF. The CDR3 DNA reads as TGCAGCGTTGTGACAGGGACACTCCAAGAGACCCAGTACTTC.